These T cell receptor beta chains were read from a single sample in a study of cytomegalovirus exposure and HLA in healthy donors. Sequenced by immunoSEQ multiplex PCR; TCRdb stores in-frame clones only, minus some. The sample consists of approximately 200,000 clones, 88% of them appearing once. The sample was PBMCs. The receptors were gathered from a woman aged 18-29 years in good health and CMV-seronegative. CDR3s include the opening cysteine and the closing phenylalanine or tryptophan. The D gene is left open where the match is weak. Not all rows give a size; the values are once, few, many and, for expanded clones, a class.

V gene,D gene,J gene,clone size,CDR3 DNA,CDR3 protein
TRBV28,-,TRBJ1-3,once,TGTGCCAGCAGTTTATACCAAGGGGGGGCTCGAGCAGGAAACACCATATATTTT,CASSLYQGGARAGNTIYF
TRBV4-1,TRBD2,TRBJ2-1,once,TGCGCCAGCAGCCAAGTAAATTGGTCTAGCGGGAGTCATGAGCAGTTCTTC,CASSQVNWSSGSHEQFF
TRBV6-1,TRBD2,TRBJ2-7,-,TGTGCCAGCAGTCCCCAAAGCGGGAGCTCCTACGAGCAGTACTTC,CASSPQSGSSYEQYF
TRBV18,TRBD1,TRBJ1-1,-,TGTGCCAGCTCTGTAGACAGGGTCGGCACTGAAGCTTTCTTT,CASSVDRVGTEAFF
TRBV28,-,TRBJ1-5,-,TGTGCCAGCATTCAGGGGCGTTATTATCAGCCCCAGCATTTT,CASIQGRYYQPQHF
TRBV29-1,-,TRBJ2-7,-,TGCAGCGTTGCTAAAAGCTCCTACGAGCAGTACTTC,CSVAKSSYEQYF
TRBV30,-,TRBJ1-1,-,TGTGCCTGGAGTGCCTCCCGGGGCAGGGGAACGACTTTCTTT,CAWSASRGRGTTFF
TRBV5-6,-,TRBJ1-1,once,TGTGCCAGCAGCTTGGGGGGGGGCACTGAAGCTTTCTTT,CASSLGGGTEAFF
TRBV4-1,-,TRBJ2-1,few,TGCGCCAGCAGCCAAGGACTATCCAATGAGCAGTTCTTC,CASSQGLSNEQFF
TRBV9,-,TRBJ1-1,-,TGTGCCAGCAGCGACCCAGGGACAAGGAACACTGAAGCTTTCTTT,CASSDPGTRNTEAFF
TRBV4-3,-,TRBJ2-1,-,TGCGCCAGCAGCCAAAACTTTCCAGGTGGGGGGGAGCAGTTCTTC,CASSQNFPGGGEQFF
TRBV11-2,TRBD1,TRBJ2-5,-,TGTGCCAGCAGCTTAGAGGGACAGTGGTTAGAGACCCAGTACTTC,CASSLEGQWLETQYF
TRBV18,TRBD1,TRBJ2-7,-,TGTGCCAGCTCACCTCCTGGACAGGACCACGAGCAGTACTTC,CASSPPGQDHEQYF
TRBV6-1,-,TRBJ1-1,-,TGTGCCAGCAGTGAGGAAGCTGACTTGAACACTGAAGCTTTCTTT,CASSEEADLNTEAFF
TRBV28,-,TRBJ1-5,-,TGTGCCAGCAATCACAGGGACAATCAGCTCCAGCATTTT,CASNHRDNQLQHF
TRBV11-3,TRBD2,TRBJ2-1,-,TGTGCCAGCAGCCGAAGCGGGGCCACCTACAATGAGCAGTTCTTC,CASSRSGATYNEQFF
TRBV5-1,TRBD2,TRBJ2-7,-,TGCGCCAGCAGCTTGGACACTAGCGGGAGAGCATTATACGAGCAGTACTTC,CASSLDTSGRALYEQYF
TRBV4-2,TRBD1,TRBJ1-5,-,TGTGCCAGCAGCCAGATCGGGACAGTCCTGGGTGGGAGCAATCAGCCCCAGCATTTT,CASSQIGTVLGGSNQPQHF
TRBV28,TRBD1,TRBJ1-2,-,TGTGCCAGCAGACAGGGGAGTCGGGCTGGCTACACCTTC,CASRQGSRAGYTF
TRBV27,-,TRBJ2-2,-,TGTGCCAGCAGTCAGATAGACAGACAACCCGGGGAGCTGTTTTTT,CASSQIDRQPGELFF
TRBV7-7,TRBD2,TRBJ2-1,-,TGTGCTAGCAGCCCGGGGACTAGCGGGCAAAGACGAAATGAGCAGTTCTTC,CASSPGTSGQRRNEQFF
TRBV9,TRBD2,TRBJ2-1,-,TGTGCCAGCAAACCTACTAGCGGGAGTAATGAGCAGTTCTTC,CASKPTSGSNEQFF
TRBV28,TRBD1,TRBJ2-7,once,TGTGCCAGCAGTTTCGGACAGGGATCCTACGAGCAGTACTTC,CASSFGQGSYEQYF
TRBV9,-,TRBJ1-2,-,TGTGCCAGCAGCGCAGGACAGTCATACTATGGCTACACCTTC,CASSAGQSYYGYTF
TRBV18,TRBD2,TRBJ2-1,-,TGTGCCAGCTCACTACCCAAGCGGGAGCGGTACAATGAGCAGTTCTTC,CASSLPKRERYNEQFF
TRBV5-4,TRBD1,TRBJ1-1,-,TGTGCCAGCAGCTCAGGACAGGGGAGGACTGAAGCTTTCTTT,CASSSGQGRTEAFF
TRBV7-8,TRBD1,TRBJ2-3,-,TGTGCCAGCAGCTGGACAGGGGGCGCATCTGATACGCAGTATTTT,CASSWTGGASDTQYF
TRBV2,TRBD2,TRBJ2-3,-,TGTGCCAGCAGTACCGGGACTAGCGGGTCTACGCAGTATTTT,CASSTGTSGSTQYF
TRBV6-5,TRBD2,TRBJ2-5,-,TGTGCCAGCAGACTTAGCGGGAGGGCCGTGGAGACCCAGTACTTC,CASRLSGRAVETQYF
TRBV10-3,-,TRBJ2-7,few,TGTGCCATCAGTGAGTCGCCCCAGGGTTCAGGGCAGTACTTC,CAISESPQGSGQYF
TRBV5-4,TRBD1,TRBJ2-7,-,TGTGCCAGCAGCCCCAGGGGGACAGGGAGATACGAGCAGTACTTC,CASSPRGTGRYEQYF
TRBV27,-,TRBJ2-7,-,TGTGCCAGCAGTTTCAACCGGAGATACGAGCAGTACTTC,CASSFNRRYEQYF